The 8 T cell receptor beta chains listed next were all sequenced from one sample in a study of blood T cell dynamics during melanoma immunotherapy (dated by TCRdb to between 2020 and 2021). Receptor libraries were prepared by the immunoSEQ multiplex PCR assay. TCRdb mirrors the immuneACCESS table, restricted to in-frame sequences. Some clones are absent from its copies; in checked studies, under half trace to an unresolved V gene, and the reason for the others is unknown. This sample holds about 28,000 clones; roughly 83% were observed only once. The ten largest clones take up about 9.4% of the sample. The time point label, as the study defines it: week 3, after first cycle of checkpoint inhibitor. The sequencing here drew on blood, taken from a patient treated with checkpoint blockade. These receptors were taken from a human donor with melanoma.

The chain carries TRBV4-3 and TRBJ2-3; the D is unclear. There are 14 residues in the CDR3. CDR1 LGHNA and CDR2 YSLEER come from the germline V gene. Trimming removed 0 bases from V and 6 bases from J, with 10 bases in between. The CDR3 coding sequence is TGCGCCAGCAGCCAAGACACAGCGAGGGATACGCAGTATTTT. This sequence encodes CASSQDTARDTQYF.

The genes are TRBV5-1 and TRBJ2-7, with TRBD1 as a possible D gene (6 bases). CDR3 size: 15 residues. Germline V gene data show CDR1 as SGHRS and CDR2 as YFSETQ. Between the trimmed V and J ends, which lost 2 bases and 5 bases, there was a span of 17 bases. CDR3 loop: CASSLETGLPHEQYF. The CDR3 region has the DNA TGCGCCAGCAGCTTAGAGACAGGACTCCCCCACGAGCAGTACTTC.

The chain links TRBV2 to TRBJ1-6, with 10 bases aligning to TRBD1. Trimming at V came to 4 bases and at J to 0 bases, leaving 3 bases not matched to a gene. Germline V lookup: CDR1 SNHLY, CDR2 FYNNEI. This CDR3 comprises 17 residues. CDR3 coding DNA: TGTGCCAGCAGTGGGACAGGGGGAAGCTCCTATAATTCACCCCTCCACTTT. Translated, it gives CASSGTGGSSYNSPLHF.

This clone was counted once. The chain links TRBV28 to TRBJ2-2; unclear D gene. V was pared by 2 bases and J by 7 bases, with 11 bases between. This CDR3 has 14 residues. CDR1 is MDHEN and CDR2 is SYDVKM in the germline V gene. The CDR3 sequence is CASSLPLVHGELFF. DNA of the CDR3: TGTGCCAGCAGTTTACCCCTAGTCCACGGGGAGCTGTTTTTT.

This chain connects TRBV6-1 to TRBJ2-5, with 8 bases that match TRBD1. The CDR3 spans 13 residues. Germline CDR1 is MNHNS and CDR2 is SASEGT. V lost 4 bases, J lost 5 bases, and 3 bases stayed unmatched. CDR3 DNA: TGTGCCAGCAGTGGCAGGGGGCGCGAGACCCAGTACTTC. Its translation is CASSGRGRETQYF.

The DNA of the CDR3 is TGTGCCAGCAGCTTGGGTACGCAGTATTTT. Amino acid sequence: CASSLGTQYF. The V call is TRBV7-2, the J call TRBJ2-3; D is unclear. The CDR3 sequence is 10 residues long. V was cut by 3 bases and J by 8 bases, with 3 bases left in between. Germline-derived CDR1 and CDR2 are SGHTA and FQGNSA.

The chain uses TRBV25-1 and TRBJ2-1; 7 bases line up with TRBD1. Germline trimming cut 5 bases from V and 4 bases from J; bases unmatched to any gene: 8. Germline assignment: CDR1 MGHDK and CDR2 SYGVNS. The length of the CDR3 is 15 residues. CDR3 nucleotide sequence: TGTGCCAGCAGTAATACAGGGGCGTTTTACAATGAGCAGTTCTTC. Translated: CASSNTGAFYNEQFF. Full variable domain (rest looked up from reference TRBV25-1 and TRBJ2-1): EADIYQTPRYLVIGTGKKITLECSQTMGHDKMYWYQQDPGMELHLIHYSYGVNSTEKGDLSSESTVSRIRTEHFPLTLESARPSHTSQYLCASSNTGAFYNEQFFGPGTRLTVL.

V gene TRBV9 combines with J gene TRBJ1-2, with no clear D. From germline, CDR1 is SGDLS and CDR2 YYNGEE. Trimming stripped 0 bases from V and 2 bases from J, with 14 bases between. The CDR3 length is 16 residues. The CDR3 sequence is CASSVGNGNSNYGYTF. As DNA, the CDR3 is TGTGCCAGCAGCGTAGGTAATGGGAATTCGAACTATGGCTACACCTTC.